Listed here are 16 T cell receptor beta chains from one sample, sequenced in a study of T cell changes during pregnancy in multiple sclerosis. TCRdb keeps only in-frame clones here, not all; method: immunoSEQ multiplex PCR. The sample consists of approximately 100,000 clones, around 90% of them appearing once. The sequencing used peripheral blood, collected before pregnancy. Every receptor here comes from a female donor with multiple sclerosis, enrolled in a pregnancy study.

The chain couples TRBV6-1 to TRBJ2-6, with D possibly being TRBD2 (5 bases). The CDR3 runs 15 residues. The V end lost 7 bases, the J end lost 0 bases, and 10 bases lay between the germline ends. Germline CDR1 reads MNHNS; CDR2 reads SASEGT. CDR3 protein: CASNGGPSGANVLTF. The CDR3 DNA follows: TGTGCCAGCAACGGAGGACCCTCTGGGGCCAACGTCCTGACTTTC.

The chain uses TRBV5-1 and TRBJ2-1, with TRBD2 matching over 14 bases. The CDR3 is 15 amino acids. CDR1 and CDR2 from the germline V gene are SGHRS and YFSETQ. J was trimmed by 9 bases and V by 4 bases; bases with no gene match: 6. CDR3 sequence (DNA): TGCGCCAGCAGCCCGGGACTAGCGGGAGTGGGTGAGCAGTTCTTC. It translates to CASSPGLAGVGEQFF.

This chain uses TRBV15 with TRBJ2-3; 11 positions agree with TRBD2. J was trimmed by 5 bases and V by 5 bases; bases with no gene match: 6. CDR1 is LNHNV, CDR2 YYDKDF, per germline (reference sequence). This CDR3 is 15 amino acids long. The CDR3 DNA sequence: TGTGCCACCAGCGTTAGCGGGAGGGATGGAGATACGCAGTATTTT. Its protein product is CATSVSGRDGDTQYF. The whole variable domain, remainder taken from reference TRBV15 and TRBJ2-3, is DAMVIQNPRYQVTQFGKPVTLSCSQTLNHNVMYWYQQKSSQAPKLLFHYYDKDFNNEADTPDNFQSRRPNTSFCFLDIRSPGLGDTAMYLCATSVSGRDGDTQYFGPGTRLTVL.

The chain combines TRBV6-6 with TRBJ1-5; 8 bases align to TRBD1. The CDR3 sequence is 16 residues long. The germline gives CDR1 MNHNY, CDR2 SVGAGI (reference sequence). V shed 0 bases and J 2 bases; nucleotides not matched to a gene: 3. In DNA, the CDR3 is TGTGCCAGCAGTTACTCGGACAGGGCGGGCAATCAGCCCCAGCATTTT. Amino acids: CASSYSDRAGNQPQHF.

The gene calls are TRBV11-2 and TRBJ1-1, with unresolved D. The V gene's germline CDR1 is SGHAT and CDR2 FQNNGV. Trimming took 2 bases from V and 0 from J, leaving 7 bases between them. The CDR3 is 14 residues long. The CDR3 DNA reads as TGTGCCAGCAGCTTACAGGTTATGAACACTGAAGCTTTCTTT. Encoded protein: CASSLQVMNTEAFF. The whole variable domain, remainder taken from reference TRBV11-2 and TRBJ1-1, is EAGVAQSPRYKIIEKRQSVAFWCNPISGHATLYWYQQILGQGPKLLIQFQNNGVVDDSQLPKDRFSAERLKGVDSTLKIQPAKLEDSAVYLCASSLQVMNTEAFFGQGTRLTVV.

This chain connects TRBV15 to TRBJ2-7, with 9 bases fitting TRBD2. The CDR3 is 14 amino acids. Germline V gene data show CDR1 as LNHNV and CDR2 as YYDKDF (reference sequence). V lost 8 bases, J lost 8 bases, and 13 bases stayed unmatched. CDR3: CATAKGGRVLQQYF. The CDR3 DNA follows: TGTGCCACCGCCAAAGGCGGGAGGGTCCTGCAGCAGTACTTC. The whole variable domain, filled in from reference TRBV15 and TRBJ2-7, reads DAMVIQNPRYQVTQFGKPVTLSCSQTLNHNVMYWYQQKSSQAPKLLFHYYDKDFNNEADTPDNFQSRRPNTSFCFLDIRSPGLGDTAMYLCATAKGGRVLQQYFGPGTRLTVT.

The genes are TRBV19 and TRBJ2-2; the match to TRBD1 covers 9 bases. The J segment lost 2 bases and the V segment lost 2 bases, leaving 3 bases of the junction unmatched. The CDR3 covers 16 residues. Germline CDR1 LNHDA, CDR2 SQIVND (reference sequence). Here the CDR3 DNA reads TGTGCCAGTAGTATACCGGACAGGGGCAACACCGGGGAGCTGTTTTTT. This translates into CASSIPDRGNTGELFF. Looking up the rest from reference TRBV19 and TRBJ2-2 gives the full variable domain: DGGITQSPKYLFRKEGQNVTLSCEQNLNHDAMYWYRQDPGQGLRLIYYSQIVNDFQKGDIAEGYSVSREKKESFPLTVTSAQKNPTAFYLCASSIPDRGNTGELFFGEGSRLTVL.

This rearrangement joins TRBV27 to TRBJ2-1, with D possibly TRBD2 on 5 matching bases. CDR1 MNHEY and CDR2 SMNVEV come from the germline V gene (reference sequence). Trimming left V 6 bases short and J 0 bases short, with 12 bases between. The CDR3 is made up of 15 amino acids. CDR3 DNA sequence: TGTGCCAGCAGCTCCCTAGCTACCTCCTACAATGAGCAGTTCTTC. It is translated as CASSSLATSYNEQFF.

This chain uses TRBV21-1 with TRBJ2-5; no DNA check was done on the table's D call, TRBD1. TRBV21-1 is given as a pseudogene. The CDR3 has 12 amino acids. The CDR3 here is CASSTQGETQYF. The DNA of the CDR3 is TGTGCCAGCAGCACACAGGGGGAGACCCAGTACTTC.

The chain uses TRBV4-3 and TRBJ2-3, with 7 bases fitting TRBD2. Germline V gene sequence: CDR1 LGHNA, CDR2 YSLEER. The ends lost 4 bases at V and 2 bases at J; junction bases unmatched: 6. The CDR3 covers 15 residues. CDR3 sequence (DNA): TGCGCCAGCAGCCCGCAGCGGGGTAACACAGATACGCAGTATTTT. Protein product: CASSPQRGNTDTQYF.

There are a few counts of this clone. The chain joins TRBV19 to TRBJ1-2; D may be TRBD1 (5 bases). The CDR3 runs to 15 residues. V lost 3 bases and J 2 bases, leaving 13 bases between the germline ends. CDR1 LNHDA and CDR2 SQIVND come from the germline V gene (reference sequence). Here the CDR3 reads CASSIGAGLNYGYTF. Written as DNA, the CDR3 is TGTGCCAGTAGTATTGGGGCAGGGCTCAACTATGGCTACACCTTC.

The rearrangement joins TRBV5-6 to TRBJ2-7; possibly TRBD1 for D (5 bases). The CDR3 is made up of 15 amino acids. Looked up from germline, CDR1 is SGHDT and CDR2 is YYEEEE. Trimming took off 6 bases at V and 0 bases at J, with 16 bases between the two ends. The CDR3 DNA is TGTGCCAGCAACCCCTCGGACACCTACTCCTACGAGCAGTACTTC. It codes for CASNPSDTYSYEQYF.

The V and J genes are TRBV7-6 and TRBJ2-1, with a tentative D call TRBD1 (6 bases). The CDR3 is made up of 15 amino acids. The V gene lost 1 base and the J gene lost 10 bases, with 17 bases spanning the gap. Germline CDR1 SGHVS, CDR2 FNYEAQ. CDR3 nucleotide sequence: TGTGCCAGCAGCTTAGGTAGGACAGAGACGAGGGAGCAGTTCTTC. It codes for CASSLGRTETREQFF.

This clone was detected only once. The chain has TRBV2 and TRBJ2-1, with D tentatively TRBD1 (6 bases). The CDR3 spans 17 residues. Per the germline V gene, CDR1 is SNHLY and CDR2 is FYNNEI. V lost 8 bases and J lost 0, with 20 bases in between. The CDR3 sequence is CASQGSSQTSSYNEQFF. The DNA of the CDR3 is TGTGCCAGCCAGGGGTCTAGCCAAACCTCCTCCTACAATGAGCAGTTCTTC.

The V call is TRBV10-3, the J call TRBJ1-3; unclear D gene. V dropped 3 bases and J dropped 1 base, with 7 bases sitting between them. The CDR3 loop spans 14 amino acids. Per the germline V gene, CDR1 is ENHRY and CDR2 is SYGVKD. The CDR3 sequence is CAISEASSGNTIYF. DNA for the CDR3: TGTGCCATCAGTGAAGCGTCTTCTGGAAACACCATATATTTT.

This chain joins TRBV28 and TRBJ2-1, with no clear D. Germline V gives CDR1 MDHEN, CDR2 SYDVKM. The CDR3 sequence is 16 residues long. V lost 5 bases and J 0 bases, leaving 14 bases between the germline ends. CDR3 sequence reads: CASSPNYVSSYNEQFF. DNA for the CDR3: TGTGCCAGCAGTCCGAATTATGTTAGCTCCTACAATGAGCAGTTCTTC.